Listed here is a single T cell receptor beta chain. The specificity of this receptor is unknown. Per-nucleotide qualities are absent, and no much larger clonotype sits a single base away. Using the deep immunoSEQ assay, TCR CDR3 regions were amplified from genomic DNA by multiplex PCR. Genomic DNA extracted from each cell subset was distributed evenly over all wells of several immunoSEQ 96-well plates, and each plate served as one replicate. For sorted subsets, each replicate PCR was loaded with 200 to 250 ng genomic DNA, equivalent to 30,000 or so T cell genomes. Purified libraries were measured with a Qubit 3.0 fluorometer, size-checked on a Bioanalyzer 2100, and measured again with the KAPA Library Quantification kit. Every immunoSEQ 96-well plate was sequenced on a separate single-read 150-cycle Illumina NextSeq 550 flow cell. The authors' analysis ran thus. The immunoSEQ output contained only junctional sequences without quality scores, so filtering could not match that applied to full-length reads. To assign V/J genes and CDR3, sequences were annotated using PyIR, a Python wrapper for IgBLAST v1.9, with IMGT germline references. Reads were filtered out if the reads had weak V/J assignments (E-value above 1e-6), no CDR3, stop codons, out-of-frame junctions, or ambiguous translated residues. V3J clonotypes were defined as sequences sharing the same inferred V gene, J gene, and CDR3 amino acid sequence. The percentage overlap between two repertoires was calculated by dividing the number of shared unique clonotypes by the size of the smaller repertoire. Richness of each repertoire was evaluated using RTK rarefaction, the Chao1 estimator, and Recon v2.1 estimates of unobserved clonotypes. Generation probabilities for all TCRbeta clonotypes obtained by the gDNA method from a handful of donors were computed using OLGA. Imported from immuneACCESS, the table was reduced by TCRdb to in-frame sequences with V and J called. These copies leave out some clones; in studies compared against another copy, an unresolved V gene accounts for under half, and the cause of the remainder is not known. That table gives V, J and clone size, and the DNA gave D and trimming. Here the sample has approximately 1.1 million clones; about 80% occur a single time. Under 0.65% of the sample comes from the top ten.

Healthy HIV-negative adults with no recently reported acute infections or vaccinations were included as donors. Every donor was a Caucasian adult living in Nashville, Tennessee, USA. Magnetic negative selection was used to enrich CD4+ T cells, after which naive cells were positively selected on CD45RA and the negative fraction became the memory subset. Blood was collected by leukapheresis, and PBMCs were isolated by Ficoll-Histopaque density gradient centrifugation and then cryopreserved in liquid nitrogen vapor phase. Analytical flow cytometry was used to check the purity and quantity of every magnetically sorted T cell population. Genomic DNA was isolated from every sorted fraction and measured by UV absorbance on a Nanodrop 2000c. The CDR3 holds 17 amino acids from the cysteine to the phenylalanine. Only the CDR3 DNA stays, 51 bases, in frame from base 1. The germline V gene sets CDR1 to MDHEN and CDR2 to SYDVKM. Germline trimming amounts to 7 bases on V and 7 bases on J, with 16 as the count of junction bases outside the gene matches.

This sample was included in a study of shared clonotypes between healthy human individuals (dated by TCRdb to 2018 to 2021). At the level of the whole study: The cohort comprised a couple of women and a few men aged 18 to 49 years. To estimate repertoire size and how much clonotype sharing occurs between individuals, the study deeply sequenced the blood TCR repertoires of roughly 5 healthy adults. For each donor, CD4 naive and CD4 memory were each run on three plates, CD8 naive on two plates, and CD8 memory on one plate. Different laboratories and diverse techniques were used to prepare libraries and sequence TCR repertoires, to increase sequencing depth and limit assay-specific biases. Each donor's leukapheresis produced roughly between roughly 0.94 and 9.5 billion PBMCs. Beyond this particular receptor, the publication reports: Higher generation probabilities were observed for clonotypes shared by all four sorted-subset donors than for non-shared clonotypes. Naive subsets generally had larger estimated clonotype richness than memory subsets. Pairwise subsampling indicated that sequencing depth was expected to affect the degree of clonotype sharing among donors. The small number of donors limited the genetic and exposure-history diversity represented. Across a handful of donors, approximately 5% of naive CD4, around 3.3% of naive CD8, 2% to 2.5% of memory CD4, and roughly 0.41% of memory CD8 clonotypes were shared. Sampling was restricted to blood, and TCR repertoires in tissue are likely to differ from TCR repertoires in blood. Incomplete sequencing was indicated by rarefaction of sorted-subset datasets, despite the large sequencing depth.

The sample taken for sequencing was memory CD4+ T cells from PBMCs. This sample's cell subset or site label indicates: CD45RA-negative fraction. This receptor was obtained from a man between 18 and 35 years old in good health. Some clones in this sample may be carry-over from other donors' samples. The chain is encoded by TRBV28 joined to TRBJ2-2; 9 central nucleotides agree with TRBD2. The DNA reads as follows: TGTGCCAGCATCCCGCCCCTTAGCGGGAGTGGGGACGGGGAGCTGTTTTTT. Its protein is CASIPPLSGSGDGELFF.